The 17 T cell receptor beta chains in this list originate from one sample, sequenced in a study of OX40 agonist ivuxolimab in advanced cancers. The protocol was immunoSEQ multiplex PCR, while the TCRdb copy is restricted to in-frame clones and leaves out a portion. The sample lists 55,000 to 85,000 clones, about nine tenths occurring once. The sample in question was CD4+ or CD8+ T cells sorted from blood, obtained in a trial of the OX40 agonist ivuxolimab. Source of these receptors: an adult with an advanced solid tumor such as melanoma, head and neck, liver or kidney cancer.

J is TRBJ2-3 and V is TRBV5-1; D ambiguous. Trimming stripped 7 bases from V and 1 base from J, with 19 bases between. Germline values: CDR1 SGHRS, CDR2 YFSETQ. The CDR3 has 16 residues. The CDR3 here is CASSTRFTQRTDTQYF. Written as DNA, the CDR3 is TGCGCCAGCTCGACAAGATTTACCCAGCGCACAGATACGCAGTATTTT.

This clone was seen a few times. The chain combines TRBV27 with TRBJ2-4, with D hard to call. In germline, CDR1 is MNHEY, CDR2 SMNVEV (reference sequence). The CDR3 is 14 residues long. Trimming stripped 7 bases from V and 0 bases from J, with 10 bases between. This chain's CDR3 is CASKGRLAKNIQYF. CDR3 in DNA: TGTGCCAGCAAGGGCAGACTAGCCAAAAACATTCAGTACTTC.

This chain uses TRBV7-9 with TRBJ1-1; a weak D match, TRBD1 (5 bases). CDR3 length: 13 amino acids. Per the germline V gene, CDR1 is SEHNR and CDR2 is FQNEAQ (reference sequence). The V gene lost 3 bases and the J gene lost 5 bases, with 10 bases spanning the gap. The CDR3 loop is CASSLSGKTEAFF. The CDR3 DNA is TGTGCCAGCAGCTTGTCAGGGAAAACTGAAGCTTTCTTT.

The rearrangement links TRBV5-4 to TRBJ1-2; possible D gene TRBD1, 6 bases. The V end was cut by 4 bases, the J end by 8 bases, with 15 bases between. Germline loops: CDR1 SGHNT, CDR2 YYREEE (reference sequence). This CDR3 is 13 amino acids long. The CDR3 sequence is CASSPRGAAGYTF. The CDR3 DNA follows: TGTGCCAGCAGCCCTAGGGGGGCTGCAGGCTACACCTTC.

This chain joins TRBV6-6 and TRBJ1-2, with TRBD1 matching 9 bases. This CDR3 comprises 14 residues. After removal of 5 bases from V and 5 bases from J, the junction contained 6 bases not matched to a gene. The V gene's germline CDR1 is MNHNY and CDR2 SVGAGI (reference sequence). The CDR3 DNA reads as TGTGCCAGCAGTAACGGGACAGGGTATTATGGCTACACCTTC. Translated: CASSNGTGYYGYTF.

The chain couples TRBV28 to TRBJ1-5; TRBD1 aligns across 8 bases. Unmatched junction bases numbered 19, after V lost 5 bases and J lost 13 bases. Germline CDR1 and CDR2: MDHEN and SYDVKM. The CDR3 length is 16 residues. The CDR3 bases are TGTGCCAGCAGTACTCTCCGCCGACAGGGGCCCACCTCGCAGCATTTT. It encodes CASSTLRRQGPTSQHF.

This chain connects TRBV6-6 to TRBJ1-1; no clear D gene. The V gene lost 5 bases and the J gene lost 10 bases, with 11 bases spanning the gap. The CDR3 sequence is 11 residues long. Germline CDR1 is MNHNY and CDR2 is SVGAGI (reference sequence). The chain's CDR3 is CASSRRGGAFF. The CDR3, as DNA: TGTGCCAGCAGTAGGAGAGGTGGAGCTTTCTTT.

The chain has TRBV29-1 and TRBJ2-1; unclear D gene. With 4 bases removed from V and 9 bases from J, the gap between germline ends came to 19 bases. The CDR3 has 14 residues. CDR1 and CDR2 from the germline V gene are SQVTM and ANQGSEA. The CDR3: CSVVYVVGWGEQFF. The CDR3 DNA reads TGCAGCGTTGTTTATGTGGTGGGTTGGGGTGAGCAGTTCTTC.

This chain's CDR3 is CASSILTDMNTEAFF. Written as DNA, the CDR3 is TGCGCCAGCAGCATACTGACAGATATGAACACTGAAGCTTTCTTT. This rearrangement joins TRBV5-1 to TRBJ1-1; a weak D match, TRBD1 (5 bases). The CDR3 is 15 amino acids. Germline CDR1 reads SGHRS; CDR2 reads YFSETQ. Between the trimmed V and J ends, which lost 4 bases and 0 bases, there was a span of 13 bases.

This rearrangement joins TRBV28 to TRBJ2-4; D gene ambiguous. The CDR3 spans 14 residues. V lost 2 bases and J lost 1, with 6 bases in between. Germline V gene lookup returns CDR1 MDHEN and CDR2 SYDVKM. The CDR3 sequence is CASSLVRAKNIQYF. Written as DNA, the CDR3 is TGTGCCAGCAGTTTAGTCCGGGCCAAAAACATTCAGTACTTC.

The V gene is TRBV10-2, the J gene TRBJ2-7, with D unresolved. Germline loops: CDR1 WSHSY, CDR2 SAAADI. Between the trimmed V and J ends, which lost 2 bases and 2 bases, there was a span of 10 bases. The CDR3 is 14 amino acids. In DNA form, the CDR3 reads TGCGCCAGCAGTGAGGGCCCCGGCGCCTACGAGCAGTACTTC. This codes for CASSEGPGAYEQYF.

This chain uses TRBV11-1 with TRBJ2-7; no clear D gene. The CDR3 extends over 12 amino acids. Looked up from germline, CDR1 is SGHAT and CDR2 is FQDESV (reference sequence). Trimming removed 5 bases from V and 3 bases from J, with 8 bases in between. The CDR3 DNA sequence: TGTGCCAGCAGCCCAGAAGGCTACGAGCAGTACTTC. Translated: CASSPEGYEQYF. Filled out from reference TRBV11-1 and TRBJ2-7, the complete variable domain reads EAEVAQSPRYKITEKSQAVAFWCDPISGHATLYWYRQILGQGPELLVQFQDESVVDDSQLPKDRFSAERLKGVDSTLKIQPAELGDSAMYLCASSPEGYEQYFGPGTRLTVT.

The DNA of the CDR3 is TGTGCCAGCAGCTTAAAAGGGCAGGGGTTTTTCACAGATACGCAGTATTTT. Translating it yields CASSLKGQGFFTDTQYF. This chain links TRBV7-3 with TRBJ2-3; D may be TRBD1 (6 bases). Germline CDR1 is SGHTA and CDR2 is FQGTGA. Trimming pared 1 base from V and 2 bases from J, leaving 16 bases between. CDR3 length equals 17 residues.

The chain recombines TRBV5-4 with TRBJ2-3; the match to TRBD2 covers 12 bases. Trimming cost V 4 bases and J 5 bases; bases outside gene matches: 11. CDR1 and CDR2 from the germline V gene are SGHNT and YYREEE (reference sequence). The CDR3 is made up of 17 amino acids. DNA for the CDR3: TGTGCCAGCAGCCCTACCCTAGCGGGAGGGCGGAGAGATACGCAGTATTTT. Its translation is CASSPTLAGGRRDTQYF. The variable domain in full, with the rest retrieved from reference TRBV5-4 and TRBJ2-3, is ETGVTQSPTHLIKTRGQQVTLRCSSQSGHNTVSWYQQALGQGPQFIFQYYREEENGRGNFPPRFSGLQFPNYSSELNVNALELDDSALYLCASSPTLAGGRRDTQYFGPGTRLTVL.

This chain uses TRBV5-1 with TRBJ2-2, with 14 bases that match TRBD2. Germline CDR1 and CDR2: SGHRS and YFSETQ. V gave up 2 bases and J gave up 7 bases; unmatched junction bases: 10. The CDR3 consists of 18 residues. Here the CDR3 DNA reads TGCGCCAGCAGCTTAACCGGGACTAGCGGGAGAGGGGTCGGGGAGCTGTTTTTT. Translation: CASSLTGTSGRGVGELFF.

This chain uses TRBV7-2 with TRBJ2-3, with TRBD2 matching over 10 bases. The germline gives CDR1 SGHTA, CDR2 FQGNSA. This CDR3 spans 18 amino acids. Trimming removed 5 bases from V and 5 bases from J; junction bases left unmatched: 16. The DNA for the CDR3 is TGTGCCAGCAGCACCCACCGGGGGGGGCTAGCGGGAGAAGATACGCAGTATTTT. Protein sequence: CASSTHRGGLAGEDTQYF.

The CDR3 protein is CATRDTYSYEQYF. As DNA, the CDR3 is TGTGCCACCCGGGACACTTACTCCTACGAGCAGTACTTC. The rearrangement links TRBV19 to TRBJ2-7, with a possible D match to TRBD1 (6 bases). The length of the CDR3 is 13 residues. V was clipped by 10 bases and J by 0 bases, with 13 bases between them. Germline CDR1 and CDR2: LNHDA and SQIVND (reference sequence).